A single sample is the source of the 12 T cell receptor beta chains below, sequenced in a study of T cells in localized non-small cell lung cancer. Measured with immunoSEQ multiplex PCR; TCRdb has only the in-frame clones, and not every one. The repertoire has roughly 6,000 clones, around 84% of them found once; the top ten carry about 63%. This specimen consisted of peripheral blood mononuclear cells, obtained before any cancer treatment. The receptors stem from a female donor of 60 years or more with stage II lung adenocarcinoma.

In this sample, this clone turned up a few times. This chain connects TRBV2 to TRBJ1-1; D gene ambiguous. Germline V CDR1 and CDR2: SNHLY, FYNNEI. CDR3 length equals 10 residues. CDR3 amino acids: CAAGRNEAFF. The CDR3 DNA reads TGTGCAGCGGGCCGGAATGAAGCTTTCTTT. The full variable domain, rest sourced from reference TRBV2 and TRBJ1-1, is EPEVTQTPSHQVTQMGQEVILRCVPISNHLYFYWYRQILGQKVEFLVSFYNNEISEKSEIFDDQFSVERPDGSNFTLKIRSTKLEDSAMYFCAAGRNEAFFGQGTRLTVV.

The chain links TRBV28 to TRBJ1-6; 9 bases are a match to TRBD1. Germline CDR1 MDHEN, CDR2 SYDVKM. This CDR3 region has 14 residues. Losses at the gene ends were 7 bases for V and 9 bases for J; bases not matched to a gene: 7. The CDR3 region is CASIPGTGFSPLHF. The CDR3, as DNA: TGTGCCAGCATCCCCGGGACAGGGTTTTCACCCCTCCACTTT.

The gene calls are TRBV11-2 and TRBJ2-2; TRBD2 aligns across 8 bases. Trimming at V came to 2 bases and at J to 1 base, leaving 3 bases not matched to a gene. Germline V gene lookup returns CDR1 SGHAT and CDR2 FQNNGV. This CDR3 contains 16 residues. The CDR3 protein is CASSLMSGGNTGELFF. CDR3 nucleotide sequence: TGTGCCAGCAGCTTAATGAGCGGGGGGAACACCGGGGAGCTGTTTTTT.

CDR3 sequence reads: CASSQDIRVWNTEAFF. CDR3 DNA sequence: TGTGCCAGCAGCCAAGACATCAGGGTATGGAACACTGAAGCTTTCTTT. V gene TRBV14 combines with J gene TRBJ1-1, with D possibly TRBD1 on 5 matching bases. The CDR3 is made up of 16 amino acids. The germline V and J ends were trimmed by 0 bases and 1 base, with 12 bases remaining between them. CDR1 SGHDN and CDR2 FVKESK come from the germline V gene.

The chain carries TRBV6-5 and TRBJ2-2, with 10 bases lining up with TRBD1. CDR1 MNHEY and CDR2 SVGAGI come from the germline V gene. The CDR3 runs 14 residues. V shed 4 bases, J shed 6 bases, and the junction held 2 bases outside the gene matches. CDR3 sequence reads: CASSSDRGAGELFF. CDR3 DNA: TGTGCCAGCAGTTCGGACAGGGGGGCCGGGGAGCTGTTTTTT.

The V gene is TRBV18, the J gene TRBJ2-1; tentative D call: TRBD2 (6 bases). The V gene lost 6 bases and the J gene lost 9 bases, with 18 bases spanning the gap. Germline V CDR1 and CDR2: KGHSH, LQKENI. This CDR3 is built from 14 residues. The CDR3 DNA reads TGTGCCAGCTCCTTCCGCGGGGCCGATGGTGAGCAGTTCTTC. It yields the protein CASSFRGADGEQFF.

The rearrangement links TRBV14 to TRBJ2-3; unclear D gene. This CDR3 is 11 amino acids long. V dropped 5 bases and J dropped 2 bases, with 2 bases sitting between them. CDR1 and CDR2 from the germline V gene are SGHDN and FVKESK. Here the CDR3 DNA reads TGTGCCAGCAGCGACACAGATACGCAGTATTTT. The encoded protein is CASSDTDTQYF. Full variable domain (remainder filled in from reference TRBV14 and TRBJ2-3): EAGVTQFPSHSVIEKGQTVTLRCDPISGHDNLYWYRRVMGKEIKFLLHFVKESKQDESGMPNNRFLAERTGGTYSTLKVQPAELEDSGVYFCASSDTDTQYFGPGTRLTVL.

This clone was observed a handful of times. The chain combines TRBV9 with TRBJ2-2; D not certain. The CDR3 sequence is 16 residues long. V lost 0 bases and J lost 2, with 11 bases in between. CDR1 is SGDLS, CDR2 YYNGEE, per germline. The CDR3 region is CASSVGVGINTGELFF. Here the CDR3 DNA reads TGTGCCAGCAGCGTAGGAGTAGGGATTAACACCGGGGAGCTGTTTTTT.

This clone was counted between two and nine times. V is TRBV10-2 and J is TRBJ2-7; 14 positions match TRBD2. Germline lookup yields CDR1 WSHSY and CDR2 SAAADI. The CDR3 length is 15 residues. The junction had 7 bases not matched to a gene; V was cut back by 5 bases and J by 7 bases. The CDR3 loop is CASSLTSGGAGEQYV. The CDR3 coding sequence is TGCGCCAGCAGTTTGACTAGCGGGGGGGCCGGGGAGCAGTACGTC.

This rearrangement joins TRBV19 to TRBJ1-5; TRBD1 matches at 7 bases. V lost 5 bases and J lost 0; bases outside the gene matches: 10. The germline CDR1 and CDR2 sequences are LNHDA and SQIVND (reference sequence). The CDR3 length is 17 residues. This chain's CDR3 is CASSDHPGQYSNQPQHF. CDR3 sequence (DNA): TGTGCCAGTAGTGATCATCCGGGACAGTATAGCAATCAGCCCCAGCATTTT.

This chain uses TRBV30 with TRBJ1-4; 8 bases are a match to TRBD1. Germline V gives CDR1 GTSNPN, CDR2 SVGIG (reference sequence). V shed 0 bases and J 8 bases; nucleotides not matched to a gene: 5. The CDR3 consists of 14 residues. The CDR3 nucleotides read TGTGCCTGGAGTGTCACAGGGGGTTTGGAAAAACTGTTTTTT. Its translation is CAWSVTGGLEKLFF.

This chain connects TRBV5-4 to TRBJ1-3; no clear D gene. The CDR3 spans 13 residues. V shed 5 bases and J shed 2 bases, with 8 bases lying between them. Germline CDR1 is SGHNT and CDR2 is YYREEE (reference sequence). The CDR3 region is CASRSGPGNTIYF. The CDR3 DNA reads TGTGCCAGCAGGTCCGGGCCTGGAAACACCATATATTTT.